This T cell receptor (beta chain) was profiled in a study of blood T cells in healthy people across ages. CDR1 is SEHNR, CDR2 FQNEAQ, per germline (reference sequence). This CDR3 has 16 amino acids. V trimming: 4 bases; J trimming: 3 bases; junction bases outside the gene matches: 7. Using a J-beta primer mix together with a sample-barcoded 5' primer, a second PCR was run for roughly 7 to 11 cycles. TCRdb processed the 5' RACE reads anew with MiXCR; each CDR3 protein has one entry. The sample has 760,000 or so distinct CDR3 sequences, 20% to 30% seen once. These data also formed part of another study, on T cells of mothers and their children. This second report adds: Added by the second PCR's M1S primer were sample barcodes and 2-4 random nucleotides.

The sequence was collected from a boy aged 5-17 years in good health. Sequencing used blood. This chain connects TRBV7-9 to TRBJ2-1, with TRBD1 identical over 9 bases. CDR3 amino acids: CASSSAGTGIYNEQFF. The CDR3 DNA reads TGTGCCAGCAGCTCAGCCGGGACAGGGATCTACAATGAGCAGTTCTTC. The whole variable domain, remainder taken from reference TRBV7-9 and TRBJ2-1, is DTGVSQNPRHKITKRGQNVTFRCDPISEHNRLYWYRQTLGQGPEFLTYFQNEAQLEKSRLLSDRFSAERPKGSFSTLEIQRTEQGDSAMYLCASSSAGTGIYNEQFFGPGTRLTVL.